This note documents a single T cell receptor beta chain sequence. The sample is drawn from a study of shared clonotypes between healthy human individuals. TCRdb's table, derived via immunoSEQ multiplex PCR, lists solely in-frame clones and lacks some. Of some 2,500,000 clones detected, under 95% appear once; the ten largest clones hold about 0.41%. The CDR3 is made up of 15 amino acids. The germline CDR1 and CDR2 sequences are SGHAT and FQNNGV. V dropped 3 bases and J dropped 2; count of bases not matched to a gene: 6. Specimen: naive CD4+ T cells from PBMCs. Subset described: CD45RA+ positively selected. The clonotype was recovered from a man in his late teens or twenties in good health. Some clones in this sample may be carry-over from other donors' samples. J is TRBJ2-7 and V is TRBV11-2; 8 nucleotides match TRBD1. In nucleotides, the CDR3 is TGTGCCAGCAGCTTCAACAGGGGGTGGGCCTACGAGCAGTACTTC. Its protein is CASSFNRGWAYEQYF.